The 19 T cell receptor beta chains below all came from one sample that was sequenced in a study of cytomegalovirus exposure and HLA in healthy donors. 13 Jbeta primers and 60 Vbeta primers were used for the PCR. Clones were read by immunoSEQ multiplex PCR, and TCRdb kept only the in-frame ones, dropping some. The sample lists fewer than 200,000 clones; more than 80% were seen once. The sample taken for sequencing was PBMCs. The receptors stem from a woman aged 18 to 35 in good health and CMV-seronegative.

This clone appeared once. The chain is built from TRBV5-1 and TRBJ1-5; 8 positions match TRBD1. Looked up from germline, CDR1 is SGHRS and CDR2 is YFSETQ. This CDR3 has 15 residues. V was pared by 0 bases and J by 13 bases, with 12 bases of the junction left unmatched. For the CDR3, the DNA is TGCGCCAGCAGCTTGGCAGGGACAGGAAAAGTATTACAGCATTTT. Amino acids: CASSLAGTGKVLQHF.

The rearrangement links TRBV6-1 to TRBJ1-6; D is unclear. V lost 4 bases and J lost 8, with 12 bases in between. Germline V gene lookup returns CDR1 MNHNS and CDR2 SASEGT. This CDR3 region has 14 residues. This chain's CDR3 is CASSGVAGYSPLHF. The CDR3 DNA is TGTGCCAGCAGTGGAGTGGCGGGTTATTCACCCCTCCACTTT.

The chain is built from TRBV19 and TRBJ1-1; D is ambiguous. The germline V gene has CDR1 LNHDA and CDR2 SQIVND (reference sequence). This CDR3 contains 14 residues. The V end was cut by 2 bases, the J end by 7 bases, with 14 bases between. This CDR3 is CASSIRPPGGEAFF. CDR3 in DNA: TGTGCCAGTAGTATAAGGCCCCCGGGAGGTGAAGCTTTCTTT. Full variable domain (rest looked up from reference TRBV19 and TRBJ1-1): DGGITQSPKYLFRKEGQNVTLSCEQNLNHDAMYWYRQDPGQGLRLIYYSQIVNDFQKGDIAEGYSVSREKKESFPLTVTSAQKNPTAFYLCASSIRPPGGEAFFGQGTRLTVV.

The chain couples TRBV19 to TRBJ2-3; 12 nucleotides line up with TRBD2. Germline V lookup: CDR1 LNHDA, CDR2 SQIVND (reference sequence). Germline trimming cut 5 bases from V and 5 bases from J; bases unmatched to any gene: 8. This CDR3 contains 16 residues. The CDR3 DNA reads TGTGCCAGTAGTCTAGCGGGAGGGTCTAAGGTAGATACGCAGTATTTT. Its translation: CASSLAGGSKVDTQYF.

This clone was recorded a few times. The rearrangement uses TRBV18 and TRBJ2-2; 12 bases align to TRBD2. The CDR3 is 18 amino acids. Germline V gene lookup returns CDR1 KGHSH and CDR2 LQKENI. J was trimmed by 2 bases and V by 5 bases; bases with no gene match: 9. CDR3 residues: CASSILAGGRSNTGELFF. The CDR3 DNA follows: TGTGCCAGCTCAATACTAGCGGGGGGCCGATCCAACACCGGGGAGCTGTTTTTT.

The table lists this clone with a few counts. The DNA of the CDR3 is TGTGCCAGCAGCTCCAGGGGTCTAGCGGGAGTCCACGAGCAGTACTTC. It translates to CASSSRGLAGVHEQYF. The V and J genes are TRBV7-2 and TRBJ2-7; 10 nucleotides line up with TRBD2. V was pared by 4 bases and J by 5 bases, with 11 bases of the junction left unmatched. The germline gives CDR1 SGHTA, CDR2 FQGNSA. This CDR3 region has 16 residues. The variable domain in full, with the rest retrieved from reference TRBV7-2 and TRBJ2-7, is GAGVSQSPSNKVTEKGKDVELRCDPISGHTALYWYRQSLGQGLEFLIYFQGNSAPDKSGLPSDRFSAERTGGSVSTLTIQRTQQEDSAVYLCASSSRGLAGVHEQYFGPGTRLTVT.

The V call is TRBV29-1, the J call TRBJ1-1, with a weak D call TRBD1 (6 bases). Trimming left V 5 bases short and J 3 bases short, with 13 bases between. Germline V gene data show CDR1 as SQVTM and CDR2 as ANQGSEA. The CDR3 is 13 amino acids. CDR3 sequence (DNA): TGCAGCGTTACCCGGACAGAAGACACTGAAGCTTTCTTT. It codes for CSVTRTEDTEAFF.

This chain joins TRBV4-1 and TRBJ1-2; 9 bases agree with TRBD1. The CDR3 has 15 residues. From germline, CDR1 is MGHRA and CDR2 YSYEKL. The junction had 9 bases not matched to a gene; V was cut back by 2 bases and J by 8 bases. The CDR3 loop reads CASSQRRDRASGYTF. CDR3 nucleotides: TGCGCCAGCAGCCAACGCCGGGACAGGGCGTCAGGCTACACCTTC.

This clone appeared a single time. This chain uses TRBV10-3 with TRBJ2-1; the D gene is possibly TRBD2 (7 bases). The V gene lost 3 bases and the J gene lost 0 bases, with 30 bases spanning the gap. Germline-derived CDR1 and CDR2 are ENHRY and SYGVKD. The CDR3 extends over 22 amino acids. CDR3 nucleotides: TGTGCCATCAGTGATCCTTGGTTTTTTGGGGGGGTTGGGGGCCACTCCTACAATGAGCAGTTCTTC. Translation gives CAISDPWFFGGVGGHSYNEQFF.

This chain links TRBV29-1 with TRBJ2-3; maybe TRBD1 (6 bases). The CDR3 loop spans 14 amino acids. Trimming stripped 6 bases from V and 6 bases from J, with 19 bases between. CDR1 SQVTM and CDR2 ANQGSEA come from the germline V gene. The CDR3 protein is CSVGGDNTLDTQYF. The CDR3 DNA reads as TGCAGCGTGGGTGGGGACAACACCCTTGATACGCAGTATTTT.

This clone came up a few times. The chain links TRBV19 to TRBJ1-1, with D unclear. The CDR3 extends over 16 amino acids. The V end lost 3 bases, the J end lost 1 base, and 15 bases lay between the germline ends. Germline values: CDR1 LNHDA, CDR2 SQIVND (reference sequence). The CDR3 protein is CASSMASQARNTEAFF. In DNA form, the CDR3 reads TGTGCCAGTAGTATGGCATCTCAGGCACGGAACACTGAAGCTTTCTTT.

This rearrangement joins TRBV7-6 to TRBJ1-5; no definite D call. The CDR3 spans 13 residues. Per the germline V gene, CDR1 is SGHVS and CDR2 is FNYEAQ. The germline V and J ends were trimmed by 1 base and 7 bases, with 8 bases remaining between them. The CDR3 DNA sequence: TGTGCCAGCAGCTTAGGAGAGAGGCAGCCCCAGCATTTT. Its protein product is CASSLGERQPQHF.

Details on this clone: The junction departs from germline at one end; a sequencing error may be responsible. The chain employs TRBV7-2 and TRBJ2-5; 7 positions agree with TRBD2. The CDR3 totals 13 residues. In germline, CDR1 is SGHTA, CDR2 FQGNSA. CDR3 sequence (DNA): TGTGCCAGCAGTTCCCCAATGCGGGAGACCCAGCACTTC. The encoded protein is CASSSPMRETQHF.

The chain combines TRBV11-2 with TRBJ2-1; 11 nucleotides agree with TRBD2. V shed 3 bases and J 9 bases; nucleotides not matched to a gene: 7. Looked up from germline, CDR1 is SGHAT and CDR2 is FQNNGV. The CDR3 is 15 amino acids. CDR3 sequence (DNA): TGTGCCAGCAGCTTTACTAGCGGGAGTAGTGGTGAGCAGTTCTTC. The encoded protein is CASSFTSGSSGEQFF.

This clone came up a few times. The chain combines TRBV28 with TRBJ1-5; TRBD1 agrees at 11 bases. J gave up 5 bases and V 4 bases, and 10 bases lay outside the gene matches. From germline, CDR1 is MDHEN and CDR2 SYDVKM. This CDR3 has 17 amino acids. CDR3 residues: CASSSRRTGGVYQPQHF. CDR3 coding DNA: TGTGCCAGCAGTTCCCGCCGGACAGGGGGCGTTTATCAGCCCCAGCATTTT. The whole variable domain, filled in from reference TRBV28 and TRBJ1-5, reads DVKVTQSSRYLVKRTGEKVFLECVQDMDHENMFWYRQDPGLGLRLIYFSYDVKMKEKGDIPEGYSVSREKKERFSLILESASTNQTSMYLCASSSRRTGGVYQPQHFGDGTRLSIL.

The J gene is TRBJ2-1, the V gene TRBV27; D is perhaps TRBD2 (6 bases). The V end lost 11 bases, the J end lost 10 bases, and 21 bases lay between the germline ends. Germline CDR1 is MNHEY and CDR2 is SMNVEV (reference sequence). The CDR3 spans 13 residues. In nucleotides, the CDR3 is TGTGCCGCGCGGGGTTTAATGGGTGTCGAGCAGTTCTTC. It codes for CAARGLMGVEQFF.

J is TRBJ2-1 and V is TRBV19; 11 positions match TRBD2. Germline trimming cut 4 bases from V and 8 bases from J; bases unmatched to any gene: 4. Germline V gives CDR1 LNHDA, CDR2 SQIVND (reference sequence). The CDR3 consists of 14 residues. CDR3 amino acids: CASSSSGRVDEQFF. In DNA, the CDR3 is TGTGCCAGTAGTAGTAGCGGGAGGGTGGATGAGCAGTTCTTC.

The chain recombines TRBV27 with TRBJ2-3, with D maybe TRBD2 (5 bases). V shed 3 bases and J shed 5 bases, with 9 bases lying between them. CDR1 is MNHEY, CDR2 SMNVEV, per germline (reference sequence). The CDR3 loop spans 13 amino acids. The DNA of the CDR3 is TGTGCCAGCAGTTTTAAGGCGGGAGATACGCAGTATTTT. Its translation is CASSFKAGDTQYF.

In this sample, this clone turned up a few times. This CDR3 reads CSVDFGTSGRRETQYF. CDR3 bases: TGCAGCGTTGACTTTGGGACTAGCGGGCGGCGGGAGACCCAGTACTTC. The rearrangement joins TRBV29-1 to TRBJ2-5, with 12 bases lining up with TRBD2. Trimming took 3 bases from V and 5 from J; bases not matched to a gene: 10. This CDR3 spans 16 amino acids. From germline, CDR1 is SQVTM and CDR2 ANQGSEA.